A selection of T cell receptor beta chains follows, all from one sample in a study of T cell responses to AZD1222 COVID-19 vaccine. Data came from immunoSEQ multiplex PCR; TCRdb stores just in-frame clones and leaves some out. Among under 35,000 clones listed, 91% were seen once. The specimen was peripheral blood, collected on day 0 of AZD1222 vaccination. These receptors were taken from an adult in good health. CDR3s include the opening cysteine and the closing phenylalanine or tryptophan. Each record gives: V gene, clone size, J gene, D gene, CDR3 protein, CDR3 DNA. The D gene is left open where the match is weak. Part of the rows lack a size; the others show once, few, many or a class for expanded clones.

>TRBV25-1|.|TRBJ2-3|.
CASSEGRGNADTQYF
TGTGCCAGCAGTGAAGGAAGGGGAAACGCAGATACGCAGTATTTT
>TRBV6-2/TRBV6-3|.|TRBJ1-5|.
CASSVPGYSNQPQHF
TGTGCCAGCAGTGTCCCAGGGTATAGCAATCAGCCCCAGCATTTT
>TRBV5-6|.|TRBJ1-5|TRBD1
CASSLGQGRRGQPQHF
TGTGCCAGCAGCTTGGGACAGGGGCGGCGTGGACAGCCCCAGCATTTT
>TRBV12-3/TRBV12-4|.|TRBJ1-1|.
CASSLFRATEAFF
TGTGCCAGCAGTTTGTTCAGGGCCACTGAAGCTTTCTTT
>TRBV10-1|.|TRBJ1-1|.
CASSQDSFEAFF
TGCGCCAGCAGCCAAGACAGTTTTGAAGCTTTCTTT
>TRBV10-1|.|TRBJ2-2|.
CASSGASGELFF
TGCGCCAGCAGTGGGGCCTCCGGGGAGCTGTTTTTT
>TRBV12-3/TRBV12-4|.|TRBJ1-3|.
CASTLGSGNTIYF
TGTGCCAGCACCTTGGGTTCGGGAAACACCATATATTTT
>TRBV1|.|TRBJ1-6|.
CTSSQDLKQALNSPLHF
TGCACCAGCAGCCAAGATCTTAAACAGGCCCTTAATTCACCCCTCCACTTT
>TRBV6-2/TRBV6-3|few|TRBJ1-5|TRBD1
CASSSPGQYLPQHF
TGTGCCAGCAGTTCCCCGGGACAGTACTTGCCCCAGCATTTT
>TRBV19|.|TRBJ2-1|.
CASSSTGDNEQFF
TGTGCCAGTAGTAGCACAGGCGACAATGAGCAGTTCTTC
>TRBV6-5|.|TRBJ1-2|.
CAARASNYGYTF
TGTGCCGCCAGGGCTAGTAACTATGGCTACACCTTC
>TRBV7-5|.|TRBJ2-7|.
CARSSSGTCSSYEQYF
TGTGCCAGAAGTTCTTCCGGGACTTGTAGCTCCTACGAGCAGTACTTC
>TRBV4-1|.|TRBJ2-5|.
CASSQGSGALQETQYF
TGCGCCAGCAGCCAAGGTTCCGGAGCACTACAAGAGACCCAGTACTTC
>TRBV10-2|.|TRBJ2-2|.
CASSALGGPITGELFF
TGCGCCAGCAGTGCGCTCGGGGGGCCGATCACCGGGGAGCTGTTTTTT
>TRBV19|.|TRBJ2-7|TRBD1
CASKGQGRYEQYF
TGTGCCAGTAAAGGACAGGGACGATACGAGCAGTACTTC
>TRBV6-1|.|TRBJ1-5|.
CASSEASRYSNQPQHF
TGTGCCAGCAGTGAAGCGAGCCGGTATAGCAATCAGCCCCAGCATTTT
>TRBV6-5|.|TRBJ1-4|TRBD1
CASSQGTVNEKLFF
TGTGCCAGCAGTCAGGGGACAGTCAATGAAAAACTGTTTTTT
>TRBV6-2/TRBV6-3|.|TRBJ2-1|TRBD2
CASSYQISAGLAGISREQFF
TGTGCCAGCAGTTACCAAATTTCGGCGGGACTAGCGGGGATATCTCGTGAGCAGTTCTTC
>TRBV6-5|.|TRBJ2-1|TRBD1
CASSFGQGAVNEQFF
TGTGCCAGCAGTTTCGGACAGGGGGCCGTTAATGAGCAGTTCTTC
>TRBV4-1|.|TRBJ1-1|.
CASSLGGRGNTEAFF
TGCGCCAGCAGCCTCGGGGGACGGGGAAACACTGAAGCTTTCTTT
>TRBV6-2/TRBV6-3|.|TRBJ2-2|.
CASSYFDNSNTGELFF
TGTGCCAGCAGTTACTTTGACAATTCGAACACCGGGGAGCTGTTTTTT
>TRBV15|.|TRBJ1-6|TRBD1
CATRSGTGGQNSPLHF
TGTGCCACCAGAAGCGGGACAGGGGGCCAGAATTCACCCCTCCACTTT
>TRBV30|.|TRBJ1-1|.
CAWSVLRGMNTEAFF
TGTGCCTGGAGTGTACTTCGGGGCATGAACACTGAAGCTTTCTTT
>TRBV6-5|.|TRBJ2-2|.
CASTRGLDTGELFF
TGTGCCAGCACGCGGGGGCTCGACACCGGGGAGCTGTTTTTT
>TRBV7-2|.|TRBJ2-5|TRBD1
CASSMGQGALETQYF
TGTGCCAGCAGCATGGGACAGGGGGCGTTAGAGACCCAGTACTTC
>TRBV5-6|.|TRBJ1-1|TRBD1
CASSFIDRGPSTEAFF
TGTGCCAGCAGTTTTATCGACAGGGGGCCGAGCACTGAAGCTTTCTTT
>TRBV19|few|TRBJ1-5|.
CASSIALGNQPQHF
TGTGCCAGTAGTATAGCCCTGGGTAATCAGCCCCAGCATTTT